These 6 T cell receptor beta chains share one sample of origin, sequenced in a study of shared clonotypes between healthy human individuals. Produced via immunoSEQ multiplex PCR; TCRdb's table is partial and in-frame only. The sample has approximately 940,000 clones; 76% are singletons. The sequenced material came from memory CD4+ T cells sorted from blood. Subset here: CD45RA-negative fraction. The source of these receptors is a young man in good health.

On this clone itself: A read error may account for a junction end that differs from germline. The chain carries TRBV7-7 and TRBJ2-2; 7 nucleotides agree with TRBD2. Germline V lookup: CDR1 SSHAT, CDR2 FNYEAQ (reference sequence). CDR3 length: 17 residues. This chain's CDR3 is CASSLGGSYQKGGELFF. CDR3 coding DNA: TGTGCTAGCAGCTTAGGCGGGAGCTACCAAAAGGGCGGGGAGCTGTTTTTT.

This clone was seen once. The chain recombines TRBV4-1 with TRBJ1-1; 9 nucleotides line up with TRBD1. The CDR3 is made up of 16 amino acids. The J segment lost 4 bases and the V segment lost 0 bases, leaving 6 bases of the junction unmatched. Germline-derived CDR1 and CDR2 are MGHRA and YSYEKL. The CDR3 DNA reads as TGCGCCAGCAGCCAAGAGACAGGGGGGTTAGGCACTGAAGCTTTCTTT. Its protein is CASSQETGGLGTEAFF.

The CDR3 DNA reads TGTGCCAGCAGTGAAGCGCTGGGTACAGGGGTACTAGCCAAAAACATTCAGTACTTC. It codes for CASSEALGTGVLAKNIQYF. The V gene is TRBV6-1, the J gene TRBJ2-4; 7 bases are shared with TRBD1. Germline loops: CDR1 MNHNS, CDR2 SASEGT. J gave up 0 bases and V 0 bases, and 11 bases lay outside the gene matches. The CDR3 contains 19 residues.

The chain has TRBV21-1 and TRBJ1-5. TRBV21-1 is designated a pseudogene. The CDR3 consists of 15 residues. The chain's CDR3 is CASTRLENGNQPQHF. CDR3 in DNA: TGTGCCAGCACCAGACTAGAGAACGGCAATCAGCCCCAGCATTTT.

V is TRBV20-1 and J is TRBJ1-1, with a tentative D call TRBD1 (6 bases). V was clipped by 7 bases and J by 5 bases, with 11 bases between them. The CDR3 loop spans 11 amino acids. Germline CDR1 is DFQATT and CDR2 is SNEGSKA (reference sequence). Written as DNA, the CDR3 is TGCAGTGAGGGCAGGGGAACTGAAGCTTTCTTT. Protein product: CSEGRGTEAFF.

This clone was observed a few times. In DNA, the CDR3 is TGTGCCAGCAGCCCCGCAGGGGGGCGTCGAGAGACCCAGTACTTC. This translates into CASSPAGGRRETQYF. The rearrangement joins TRBV11-1 to TRBJ2-5; TRBD1 might be the D (7 bases). V was cut by 5 bases and J by 4 bases, with 17 bases left in between. Germline CDR1 and CDR2: SGHAT and FQDESV (reference sequence). CDR3 length equals 15 residues. Looking up the rest from reference TRBV11-1 and TRBJ2-5 gives the full variable domain: EAEVAQSPRYKITEKSQAVAFWCDPISGHATLYWYRQILGQGPELLVQFQDESVVDDSQLPKDRFSAERLKGVDSTLKIQPAELGDSAMYLCASSPAGGRRETQYFGPGTRLLVL.